This T cell receptor (beta chain) derives from a study of blood T cells in healthy people across ages. Germline V CDR1 and CDR2: SNHLY, FYNNEI. The CDR3 runs 13 residues. V lost 7 bases, J lost 15 bases, and 9 bases stayed unmatched. With a J-beta primer mix and a sample-barcoded 5' primer, a second PCR ran 7 to 11 cycles. One entry per CDR3 protein, called by TCRdb with MiXCR from the 5' RACE reads. The sample carries 800,000 to 1,000,000 distinct CDR3 sequences, roughly 48% recorded once. The chain joins TRBV2 to TRBJ2-1, with 13 positions matching TRBD2. Sequenced sample: blood. The source of this sequence is a man aged 30-40 years in good health. The chain's CDR3 is CASTLRLAGGLFF. CDR3 in DNA: TGTGCCAGCACTCTCAGACTAGCGGGAGGTCTGTTCTTC.